This T cell receptor (beta chain) was profiled in a study of T cells expressing NK-cell markers. Across the whole study: CD3+CD56+NKG2C+, CD3+CD56+NKG2C- and CD3+CD56-NKG2C+ T cells, once sorted, supplied the TCR beta repertoires. Among the eight sequenced donors, seven tested HCMV-seropositive and one tested seronegative.

Reprocessing the 5' RACE reads, TCRdb reports a single entry for every CDR3 protein and omits DNA. The sample table sets out 300,000 to 500,000 distinct CDR3 sequences. A word on this clonotype: No antigen is known for it.

Germline values: CDR1 WNHNN, CDR2 SYGVQD (reference sequence). This CDR3 region has 17 residues. Broader study findings: NKG2C+ dominant clonotype frequencies in 5 or 6 donors were about 1.0-7.5% of CD8+ T cells.

The sequenced sample was blood T cells: a sorted CD56 or NKG2C T cell subset, CD4+ or CD8+ T cells, or bulk PBMC T cells (not recorded which). The sequence was collected from a woman in her fifties or sixties in good health. The J gene is TRBJ2-1, the V gene TRBV10-1; TCRdb calls TRBD1, which cannot be checked without DNA. CDR3 region: CASSGPRAGVGRNEQFF.